This TCR beta chain is from a study of blood T cell repertoires in COVID-19. TCRdb's copy holds only in-frame clones and misses some; the assay was immunoSEQ multiplex PCR. The table has about 190,000 clones, 85% to 90% seen once. Sequencing input: peripheral blood. This TCR was sampled from a woman under 30 who had recovered from COVID-19.

The CDR3 region is CATGGGSYEQYV. The CDR3 DNA sequence: TGTGCCACTGGGGGGGGCTCCTACGAGCAGTACGTC. The chain recombines TRBV10-3 with TRBJ2-7, with 7 positions matching TRBD2. This CDR3 is built from 12 residues. The J segment lost 0 bases and the V segment lost 10 bases, leaving 3 bases of the junction unmatched. The germline V gene encodes CDR1 ENHRY and CDR2 SYGVKD.